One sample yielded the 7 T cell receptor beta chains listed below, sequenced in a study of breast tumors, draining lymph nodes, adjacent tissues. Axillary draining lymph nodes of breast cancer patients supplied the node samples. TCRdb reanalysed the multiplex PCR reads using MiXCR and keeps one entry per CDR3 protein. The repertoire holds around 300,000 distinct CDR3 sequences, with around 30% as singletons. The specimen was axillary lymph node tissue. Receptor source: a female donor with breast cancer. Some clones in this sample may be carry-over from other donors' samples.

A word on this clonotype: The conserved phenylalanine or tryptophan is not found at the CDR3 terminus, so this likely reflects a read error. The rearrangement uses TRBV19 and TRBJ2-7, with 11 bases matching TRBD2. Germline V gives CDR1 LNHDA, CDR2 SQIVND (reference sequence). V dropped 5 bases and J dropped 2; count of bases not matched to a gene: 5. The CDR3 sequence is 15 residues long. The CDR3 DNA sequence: TGTGCCAGTAGTTTCGGGACTAGCGGAACCTACGAGCAGTACCTC. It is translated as CASSFGTSGTYEQYL.

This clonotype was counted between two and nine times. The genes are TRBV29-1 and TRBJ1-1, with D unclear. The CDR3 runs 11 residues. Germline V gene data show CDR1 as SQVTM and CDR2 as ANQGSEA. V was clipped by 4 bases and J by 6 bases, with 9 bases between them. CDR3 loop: CSVAPSPEAFF. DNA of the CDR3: TGCAGCGTTGCACCCTCGCCTGAAGCTTTCTTT.

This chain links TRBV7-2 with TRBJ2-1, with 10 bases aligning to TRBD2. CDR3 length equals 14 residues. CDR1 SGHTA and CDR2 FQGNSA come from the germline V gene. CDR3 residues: CARVSGRAFDEQFF. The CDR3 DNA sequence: TGTGCTAGAGTCAGCGGGAGGGCCTTTGATGAGCAGTTCTTC.

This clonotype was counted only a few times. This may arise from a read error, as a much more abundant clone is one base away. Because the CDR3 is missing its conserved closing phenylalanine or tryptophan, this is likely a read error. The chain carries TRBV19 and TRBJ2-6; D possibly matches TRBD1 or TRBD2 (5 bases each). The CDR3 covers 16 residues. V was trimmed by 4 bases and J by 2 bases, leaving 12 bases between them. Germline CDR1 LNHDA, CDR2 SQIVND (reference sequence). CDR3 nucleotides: TGTGCCAGTAGTAAGGGACGTGCCGCTGGGGCCAACGTCCTGACTTCC. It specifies CASSKGRAAGANVLTS.

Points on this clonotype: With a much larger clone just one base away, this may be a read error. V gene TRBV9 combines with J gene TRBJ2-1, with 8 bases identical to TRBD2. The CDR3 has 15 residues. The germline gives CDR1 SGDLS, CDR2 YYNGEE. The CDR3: CAGSVVAGSYNEQFF. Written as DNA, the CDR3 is TGTGCCGGCAGCGTAGTAGCGGGGTCTTACAATGAGCAGTTCTTC.

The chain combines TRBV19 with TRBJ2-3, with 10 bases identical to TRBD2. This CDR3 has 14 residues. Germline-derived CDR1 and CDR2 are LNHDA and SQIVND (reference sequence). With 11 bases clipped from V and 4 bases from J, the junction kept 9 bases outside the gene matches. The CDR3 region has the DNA TGTGCCCAACCCAGCGGGAGGGCATCAGATACGCAGTATTTT. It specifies CAQPSGRASDTQYF.

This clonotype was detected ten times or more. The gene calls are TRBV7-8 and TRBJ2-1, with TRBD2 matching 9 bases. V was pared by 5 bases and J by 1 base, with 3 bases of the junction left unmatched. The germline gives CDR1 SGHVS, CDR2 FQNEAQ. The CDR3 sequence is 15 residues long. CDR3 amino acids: CASSAGLASYNEQFF. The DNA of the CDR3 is TGTGCCAGCAGCGCCGGACTAGCGTCCTACAATGAGCAGTTCTTC.